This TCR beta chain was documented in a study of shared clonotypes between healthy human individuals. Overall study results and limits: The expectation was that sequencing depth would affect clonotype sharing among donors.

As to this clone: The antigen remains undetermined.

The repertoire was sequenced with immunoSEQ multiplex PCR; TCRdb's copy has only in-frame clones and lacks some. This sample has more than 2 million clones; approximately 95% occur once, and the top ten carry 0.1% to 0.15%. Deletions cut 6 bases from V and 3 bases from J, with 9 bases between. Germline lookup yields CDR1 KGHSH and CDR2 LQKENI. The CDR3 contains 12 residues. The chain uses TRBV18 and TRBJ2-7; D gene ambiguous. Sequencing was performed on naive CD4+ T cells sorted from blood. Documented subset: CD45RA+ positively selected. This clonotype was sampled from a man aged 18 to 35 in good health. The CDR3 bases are TGTGCCAGCTCCCGAAATAACTACGAGCAGTACTTC. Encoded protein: CASSRNNYEQYF.